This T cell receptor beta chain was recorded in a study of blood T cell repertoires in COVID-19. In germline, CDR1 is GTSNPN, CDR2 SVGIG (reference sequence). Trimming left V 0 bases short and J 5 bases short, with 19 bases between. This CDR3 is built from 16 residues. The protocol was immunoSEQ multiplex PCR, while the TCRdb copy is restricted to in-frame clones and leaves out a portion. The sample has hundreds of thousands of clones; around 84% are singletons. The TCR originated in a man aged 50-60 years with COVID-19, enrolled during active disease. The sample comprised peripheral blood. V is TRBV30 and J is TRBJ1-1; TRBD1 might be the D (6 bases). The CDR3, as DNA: TGTGCCTGGAGTGTACTGGGCAGAGGGACATTTACTGAAGCTTTCTTT. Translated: CAWSVLGRGTFTEAFF.